This record concerns one T cell receptor (beta chain) sequence. Distinct nucleotide sequences in the sample also encode this CDR3. This sample is drawn from a study of T cells after posttransplantation cyclophosphamide. Busulfan-fludarabine conditioning, marrow transplant, and cyclophosphamide on days +3 and +4 were administered. The table came from immunoSEQ multiplex PCR; TCRdb's copy has only in-frame clones and leaves some out. The sample yields roughly 25,000 clones, without any singletons. The TCR comes from a young adult male patient who received an allogeneic stem cell transplant from a related donor, was CMV-positive, and had no GVHD. Some T cells may possibly be graft donor cells. The source was PBMCs, collected after allogeneic stem cell transplant with posttransplant cyclophosphamide.

The CDR3 sequence: CASSRGGAGGGPDTQYF. In DNA form, the CDR3 reads TGCGCCAGCAGCCGGGGGGGGGCGGGAGGGGGTCCAGATACGCAGTATTTT. The chain employs TRBV4-1 and TRBJ2-3; 9 positions match TRBD2. The germline CDR1 and CDR2 sequences are MGHRA and YSYEKL. CDR3 length: 17 amino acids. The trim removed 4 bases at V and 4 bases at J, leaving 12 bases unmatched.